This T cell receptor (beta chain) was identified in a study of cytomegalovirus exposure and HLA in healthy donors. Study outcomes and limitations: An analysis done earlier found most TCR beta V segments productive about 87% or about 30% of the time. Later analysis demonstrated an association between a missense DCLRE1C variant and TCR beta V- and J-gene trimming. It was reported that the classifier diagnosed cytomegalovirus status with high specificity and sensitivity in both the original and validation cohorts. Confirmation was obtained in vitro that three CMV-associated chains are specific for CMV antigens.

V gave up 5 bases and J gave up 4 bases; unmatched junction bases: 10. This CDR3 spans 15 amino acids. CDR1 is SGHRS, CDR2 YFSETQ, per germline. As concerns this clone: Its antigen is not identified.

In the PCR, 60 Vbeta and 13 Jbeta primers were used. Repertoires were generated with immunoSEQ multiplex PCR, while TCRdb's copy carries only in-frame clones and drops some. In the table there are over 85,000 clones, roughly 86% of which are singletons. The rearrangement joins TRBV5-1 to TRBJ2-5, with 8 bases fitting TRBD1. The source material was PBMCs. This receptor was obtained from a man aged 40-55 years in good health and CMV-seronegative. The CDR3 DNA is TGCGCCAGCAGGAACGGACAGGGTTTGGTAGAGACCCAGTACTTC. Translated, it gives CASRNGQGLVETQYF.